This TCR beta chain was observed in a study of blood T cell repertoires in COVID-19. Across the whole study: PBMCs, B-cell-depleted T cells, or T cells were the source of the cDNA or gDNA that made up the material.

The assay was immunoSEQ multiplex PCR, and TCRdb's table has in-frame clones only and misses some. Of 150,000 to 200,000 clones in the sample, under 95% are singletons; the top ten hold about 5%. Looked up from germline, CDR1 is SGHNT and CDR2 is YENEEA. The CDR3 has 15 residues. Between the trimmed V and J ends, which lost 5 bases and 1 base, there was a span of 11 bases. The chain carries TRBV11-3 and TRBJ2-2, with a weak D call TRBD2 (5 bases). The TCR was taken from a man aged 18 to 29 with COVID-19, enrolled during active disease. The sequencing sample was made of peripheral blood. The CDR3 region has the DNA TGTGCCAGCAGCCCCCGGACTGTGAACACCGGGGAGCTGTTTTTT. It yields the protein CASSPRTVNTGELFF.